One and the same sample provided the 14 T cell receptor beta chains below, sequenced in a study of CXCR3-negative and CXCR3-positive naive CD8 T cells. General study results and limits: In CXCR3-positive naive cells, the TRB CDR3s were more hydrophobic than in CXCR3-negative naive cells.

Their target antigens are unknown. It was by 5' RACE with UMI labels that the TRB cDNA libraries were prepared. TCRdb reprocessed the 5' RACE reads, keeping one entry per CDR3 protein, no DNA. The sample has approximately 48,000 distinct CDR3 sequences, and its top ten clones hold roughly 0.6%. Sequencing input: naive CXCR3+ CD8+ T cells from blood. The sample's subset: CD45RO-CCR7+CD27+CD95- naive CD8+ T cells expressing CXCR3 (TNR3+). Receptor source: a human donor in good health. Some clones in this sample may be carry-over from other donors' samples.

The CDR3 sequence: CASSPRGLTYEQYF. The chain carries TRBV5-6 and TRBJ2-7; there is no DNA to check the TCRdb D call of TRBD1. The CDR3 is 14 residues long. Germline CDR1 is SGHDT and CDR2 is YYEEEE.

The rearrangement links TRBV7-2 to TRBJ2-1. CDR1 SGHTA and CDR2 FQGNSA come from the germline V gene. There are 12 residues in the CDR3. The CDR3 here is CASSAPYNEQFF.

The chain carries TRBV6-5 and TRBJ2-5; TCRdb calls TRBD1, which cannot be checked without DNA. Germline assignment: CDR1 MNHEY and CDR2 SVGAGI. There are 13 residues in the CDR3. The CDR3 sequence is CASSYEGKETQYF.

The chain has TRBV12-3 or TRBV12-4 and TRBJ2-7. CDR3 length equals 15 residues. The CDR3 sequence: CASSFWLDGGNEQYF.

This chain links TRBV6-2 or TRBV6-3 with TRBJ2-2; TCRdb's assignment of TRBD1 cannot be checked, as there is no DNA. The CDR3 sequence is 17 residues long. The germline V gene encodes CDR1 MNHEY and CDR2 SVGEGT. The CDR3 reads CASSYMGARFDTGELFF.

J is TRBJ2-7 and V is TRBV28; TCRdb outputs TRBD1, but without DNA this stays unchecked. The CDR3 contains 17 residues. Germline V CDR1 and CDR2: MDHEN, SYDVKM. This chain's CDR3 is CASSFTMAPRASYEQYF.

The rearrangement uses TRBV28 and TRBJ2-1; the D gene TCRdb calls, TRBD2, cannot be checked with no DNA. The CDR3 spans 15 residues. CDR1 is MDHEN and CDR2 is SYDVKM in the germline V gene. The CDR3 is CASSRGLALRSEQFF.

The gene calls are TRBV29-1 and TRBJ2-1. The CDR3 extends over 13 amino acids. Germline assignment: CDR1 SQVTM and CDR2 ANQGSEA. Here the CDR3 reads CSVRGGSYNEQFF.

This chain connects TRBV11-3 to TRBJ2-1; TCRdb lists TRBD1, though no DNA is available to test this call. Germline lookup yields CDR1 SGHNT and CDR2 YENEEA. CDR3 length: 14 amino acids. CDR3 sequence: CASSWRGRPNEQFF. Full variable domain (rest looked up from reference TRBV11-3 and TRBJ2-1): EAGVVQSPRYKIIEKKQPVAFWCNPISGHNTLYWYLQNLGQGPELLIRYENEEAVDDSQLPKDRFSAERLKGVDSTLKIQPAELGDSAVYLCASSWRGRPNEQFFGPGTRLTVL.

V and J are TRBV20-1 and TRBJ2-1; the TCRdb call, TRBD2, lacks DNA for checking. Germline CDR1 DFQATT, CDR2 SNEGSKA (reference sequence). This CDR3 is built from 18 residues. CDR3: CSASRWLAGDLSGNEQFF.

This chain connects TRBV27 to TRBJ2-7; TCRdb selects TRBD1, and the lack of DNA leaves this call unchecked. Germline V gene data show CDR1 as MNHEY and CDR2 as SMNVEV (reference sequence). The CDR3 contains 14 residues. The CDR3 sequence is CASSFPDRLGEQYF.

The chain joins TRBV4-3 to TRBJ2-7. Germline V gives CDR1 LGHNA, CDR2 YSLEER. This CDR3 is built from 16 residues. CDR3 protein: CASSQDRGQGFYEQYF.

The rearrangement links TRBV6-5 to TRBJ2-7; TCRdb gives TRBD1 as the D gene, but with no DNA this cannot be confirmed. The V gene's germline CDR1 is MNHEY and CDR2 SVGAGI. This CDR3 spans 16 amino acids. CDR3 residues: CASSYSGDRPSYEQYF.

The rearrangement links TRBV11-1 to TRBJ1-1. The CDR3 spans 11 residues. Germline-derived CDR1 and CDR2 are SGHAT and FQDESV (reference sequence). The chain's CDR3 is CASSPNTEAFF. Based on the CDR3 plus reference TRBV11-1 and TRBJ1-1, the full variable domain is EAEVAQSPRYKITEKSQAVAFWCDPISGHATLYWYRQILGQGPELLVQFQDESVVDDSQLPKDRFSAERLKGVDSTLKIQPAELGDSAMYLCASSPNTEAFFGQGTRLTVV.